This T cell receptor (beta chain) was recovered during a study of response to subunit inactivated influenza vaccine. As regards this clonotype: Antigen: not known.

Study outcomes and limitations: Seasonal influenza vaccination, on each occasion, was suggested by the authors to recruit few new T cells.

This CDR3 comprises 12 residues. Per the germline V gene, CDR1 is DFQATT and CDR2 is SNEGSKA (reference sequence). V shed 3 bases and J shed 10 bases, with 15 bases lying between them. Using its own MiXCR run on the RT-PCR reads, TCRdb lists one record per CDR3 protein. The sample holds 800,000 or so distinct CDR3 sequences, 20% to 25% seen once. The chain carries TRBV20-1 and TRBJ1-1; D gene unclear. This sequence was found in a man in his forties or fifties who received an inactivated influenza vaccine. This specimen consisted of PBMCs from blood, obtained 5 days after vaccination. The CDR3 is CSARGPGNGAFF. CDR3 nucleotide sequence: TGCAGTGCTAGGGGTCCCGGCAATGGAGCTTTCTTT.